This T cell receptor (beta chain) derives from a study of PD-1 blockade in classical Hodgkin lymphoma. In the study overall: Nivolumab was given intravenously to patients at 3 mg/kg every 2 weeks.

As to this clone: Its specificity is unknown.

Data came from immunoSEQ multiplex PCR; TCRdb stores just in-frame clones and leaves some out. The sample lists tens of thousands of clones; about 92% were seen once. V lost 2 bases and J lost 0, with 13 bases in between. CDR3 length: 16 residues. Germline CDR1 reads MNHEY; CDR2 reads SMNVEV (reference sequence). Broader study findings: Diversity in CD4+ TCRs, unlike that measured in CD8+ TCRs, had risen significantly by C4D1. Before treatment, TCR diversity in newly diagnosed patients was reportedly lower than in healthy donors. Prior to therapy, complete responders displayed diversity much like that of newly diagnosed patients.

No patient escaped relapse after autologous stem cell transplantation, and brentuximab vedotin exposure varied. The chain employs TRBV27 and TRBJ1-1; D possibly corresponds to TRBD1 (6 bases). The material was peripheral blood mononuclear cells (PBMCs), obtained at baseline. This TCR derives from a human donor with classical Hodgkin lymphoma. CDR3 in DNA: TGTGCCAGCAGTTTACGGGCAGGGGTTTTGAACACTGAAGCTTTCTTT. The encoded protein is CASSLRAGVLNTEAFF.